Following are 6 T cell receptor beta chains from one sample sequenced in a study of blood T cells in healthy people across ages. A J-beta primer mix and a sample-barcoded 5' primer were used in a second PCR of about 7 to 12 cycles. TCRdb re-analysed the 5' RACE reads in MiXCR, keeping a single row per CDR3 protein. This sample has over 950,000 distinct CDR3 sequences, with roughly 51% found just once. The sample was blood. Receptors originate from a woman aged 60-75 years in good health.

A few counts support this clonotype. The chain joins TRBV24-1 to TRBJ1-2; D might be TRBD1 (5 bases). V lost 3 bases, J lost 6 bases, and 10 bases lay in between. The CDR3 totals 13 residues. CDR1 KGHDR and CDR2 SFDVKD come from the germline V gene. CDR3 sequence (DNA): TGTGCCACCAGTGATCCGGGGCGAAATGGCTACACCTTC. Encoded protein: CATSDPGRNGYTF.

V and J are TRBV3-1 and TRBJ2-1, with TRBD2 matching over 14 bases. Looked up from germline, CDR1 is LGHDT and CDR2 is YNNKEL (reference sequence). The CDR3 contains 16 residues. V shed 4 bases and J 9 bases; nucleotides not matched to a gene: 8. CDR3 protein: CASSPPGLAGDGEQFF. CDR3 DNA sequence: TGTGCCAGCAGCCCTCCGGGACTAGCGGGAGATGGTGAGCAGTTCTTC.

To note about this clonotype: At one of its ends the junction is not consistent with the germline gene, which may arise from a read error. The chain joins TRBV2 to TRBJ1-5; D unclear. Germline CDR1 and CDR2: SNHLY and FYNNEI. The CDR3 sequence is 16 residues long. CDR3 DNA: TGTGCCGGCAGAAAGGACCGATTTTATAGCAATCAGCCCCAGCATTTT. Translated, it gives CAGRKDRFYSNQPQHF.

The CDR3 region has the DNA TGCGCCAGCAGCCAAAATACAGGTGCAAGGGTGGCGGGGGGTGAAGCTTTCTTT. Amino acids: CASSQNTGARVAGGEAFF. The chain employs TRBV4-3 and TRBJ1-1; possibly TRBD1 for D (5 bases). Trimming took 2 bases from V and 7 from J, leaving 26 bases between them. The CDR3 extends over 18 amino acids. Germline V gene lookup returns CDR1 LGHNA and CDR2 YSLEER.

This clonotype was seen at least ten times. The chain combines TRBV6-2 or TRBV6-3 with TRBJ2-7; D unclear. The length of the CDR3 is 15 residues. Germline V CDR1 and CDR2: MNHEY, SVGEGT. Trimming removed 0 bases from V and 3 bases from J, with 12 bases in between. The CDR3 here is CASSYSSSGSYEQYF. The CDR3 coding sequence is TGTGCCAGCAGTTACTCGAGTAGTGGTAGCTACGAGCAGTACTTC.

V usage is TRBV6-5 and J usage is TRBJ1-2, with D possibly being TRBD1 (6 bases). This CDR3 contains 13 residues. Germline V gene data show CDR1 as MNHEY and CDR2 as SVGAGI. V lost 2 bases to trimming and J lost 3 bases, with 7 bases between them. The CDR3 region is CASSYGTYYGYTF. CDR3 DNA: TGTGCCAGCAGTTACGGGACATACTATGGCTACACCTTC.